This passage covers 13 T cell receptor beta chains from one sample sequenced in a study of identical twins. TCRdb reprocessed the 5' RACE reads via MiXCR and lists one record per CDR3 protein. The sample holds under 900,000 distinct CDR3 sequences, 15% to 20% seen once. The same data also contributed to another study, on T cells expressing NK-cell markers.

The specimen sequenced was PBMCs. The receptors shown here come from a woman aged 18-35 years in good health.

This clonotype showed up just a few times. The rearrangement links TRBV5-1 to TRBJ2-2; 8 nucleotides align to TRBD1. There are 15 residues in the CDR3. Germline CDR1 and CDR2: SGHRS and YFSETQ. The ends lost 3 bases at V and 5 bases at J; junction bases unmatched: 6. CDR3 DNA sequence: TGCGCCAGCAGCTCCGTGGGACAGGTAACCGGGGAGCTGTTTTTT. Its translation: CASSSVGQVTGELFF.

There are a few counts of this clonotype. The rearrangement joins TRBV6-2 or TRBV6-3 to TRBJ1-2, with 7 bases matching TRBD1. This CDR3 is 13 amino acids long. CDR1 and CDR2 from the germline V gene are MNHEY and SVGEGT. Unmatched junction bases numbered 7, after V lost 2 bases and J lost 10 bases. The CDR3 bases are TGTGCCAGCAGTTACCGCGGGACAGCTTCCTACACCTTC. Amino acids: CASSYRGTASYTF.

This rearrangement joins TRBV20-1 to TRBJ2-5; 8 bases agree with TRBD2. V lost 0 bases, J lost 7 bases, and 7 bases stayed unmatched. The CDR3 length is 14 residues. The germline gives CDR1 DFQATT, CDR2 SNEGSKA (reference sequence). CDR3 protein: CSARDGGGLVTQYF. The DNA for the CDR3 is TGCAGTGCTAGAGATGGGGGGGGACTAGTGACCCAGTACTTC.

V is TRBV10-3 and J is TRBJ2-2; D remains unclear. The V gene lost 3 bases and the J gene lost 1 base, with 12 bases spanning the gap. Germline V CDR1 and CDR2: ENHRY, SYGVKD. The CDR3 is 16 amino acids. This CDR3 is CAISDLTSGNTGELFF. The DNA of the CDR3 is TGTGCCATCAGTGATTTAACTTCCGGGAACACCGGGGAGCTGTTTTTT.

The chain recombines TRBV24-1 with TRBJ2-1; 8 nucleotides align to TRBD2. CDR1 KGHDR and CDR2 SFDVKD come from the germline V gene. This CDR3 contains 16 residues. J lost 8 bases, V lost 2 bases, and 10 bases had no gene match. Here the CDR3 DNA reads TGTGCCACCAGTGATTCCAGGACTAGCATGAAGCATGAGCAGTTCTTC. Translating gives CATSDSRTSMKHEQFF.

This clonotype was seen only a few times. The genes are TRBV3-1 and TRBJ1-2; D unresolved. The germline V and J ends were trimmed by 7 bases and 6 bases, with 12 bases remaining between them. Germline assignment: CDR1 LGHDT and CDR2 YNNKEL (reference sequence). This CDR3 has 12 amino acids. As DNA, the CDR3 is TGTGCCAGCATAGGCCGGCTTAATGGCTACACCTTC. This codes for CASIGRLNGYTF. Full variable domain (missing parts from reference TRBV3-1 and TRBJ1-2): DTAVSQTPKYLVTQMGNDKSIKCEQNLGHDTMYWYKQDSKKFLKIMFSYNNKELIINETVPNRFSPKSPDKAHLNLHINSLELGDSAVYFCASIGRLNGYTFGSGTRLTVV.

The genes are TRBV29-1 and TRBJ2-7; 8 nucleotides line up with TRBD1. The CDR3 spans 18 residues. The V and J ends lost 0 bases and 1 base, in that order; junction bases with no gene match: 14. Germline V lookup: CDR1 SQVTM, CDR2 ANQGSEA. The DNA for the CDR3 is TGCAGCGTTGAAGAGTGGCGACCCGGACAGGGTAGGTCCTACGAGCAGTACTTC. This sequence encodes CSVEEWRPGQGRSYEQYF.

This clonotype was seen more than once but under ten times. V and J are TRBV18 and TRBJ2-5, with D unresolved. The V gene lost 8 bases and the J gene lost 3 bases, with 13 bases spanning the gap. The CDR3 extends over 13 amino acids. The germline V gene encodes CDR1 KGHSH and CDR2 LQKENI. CDR3 region: CASSPPGEETQYF. CDR3 coding DNA: TGTGCCAGCAGCCCTCCCGGAGAAGAGACCCAGTACTTC.

This clonotype was seen repeatedly, ten times or more. This chain uses TRBV12-3 or TRBV12-4 with TRBJ2-7; D is possibly TRBD2 (6 bases). With 3 bases removed from V and 4 bases from J, the gap between germline ends came to 13 bases. This CDR3 comprises 14 residues. The CDR3 is CASSFGGDLYEQYF. CDR3 DNA sequence: TGTGCCAGCAGTTTCGGCGGGGATTTATACGAGCAGTACTTC.

This clonotype was picked up a small number of times. CDR3 DNA: TGTGCCAGCAGACTAGCGGCTTACTCCTACGAGCAGTACTTC. The encoded protein is CASRLAAYSYEQYF. The rearrangement joins TRBV27 to TRBJ2-7; 8 bases fit TRBD2. V shed 6 bases, J shed 0 bases, and the junction held 4 bases outside the gene matches. Germline loops: CDR1 MNHEY, CDR2 SMNVEV (reference sequence). CDR3 length: 14 amino acids.

This clonotype was seen at least ten times. The V and J genes are TRBV10-3 and TRBJ2-7; TRBD1 matches at 10 bases. The CDR3 is made up of 13 amino acids. Per germline, CDR1 ENHRY and CDR2 SYGVKD. V lost 8 bases to trimming and J lost 6 bases; unmatched junction nucleotides: 7. CDR3 in amino acids: CAIGQGVWGEQYF. CDR3 bases: TGTGCCATCGGACAGGGGGTGTGGGGCGAGCAGTACTTC.

A few counts support this clonotype. CDR3 sequence reads: CASSFGPQNTEAFF. CDR3 DNA: TGCGCCAGCAGCTTCGGGCCGCAGAACACTGAAGCTTTCTTT. The gene calls are TRBV5-1 and TRBJ1-1; D is uncertain. Germline V gene lookup returns CDR1 SGHRS and CDR2 YFSETQ. The CDR3 totals 14 residues. V was shortened by 2 bases and J by 1 base, with 9 bases between the two germline ends.

On this clonotype itself: A junction end diverges from the germline sequence, so it may reflect a read error. The chain has TRBV6-1 and TRBJ2-7; D may be TRBD1 (5 bases). Looked up from germline, CDR1 is MNHNS and CDR2 is SASEGT. This CDR3 is 15 amino acids long. CDR3 sequence: CASSEGVGPTYEQYF. CDR3 nucleotides: TGTGCCAGCAGCGAAGGCGTGGGGCCGACCTACGAGCAGTACTTC.